Following are 22 T cell receptor beta chains from one sample sequenced in a study of blood T cell repertoires in COVID-19. Here immunoSEQ multiplex PCR was the method, and the copy in TCRdb shows in-frame clones only, minus some. This repertoire shows under 75,000 clones, about 70% found once; its top ten account for around 20%. Sequencing input: peripheral blood. The receptor source for this set is a man aged 60 to 69 with acute or convalescent COVID-19.

The table lists this clone with many counts. The CDR3 region has the DNA TGTGCCAGCAGCCAGAGTTTAAAAGAAAAACTGTTTTTT. Protein sequence: CASSQSLKEKLFF. The V and J genes are TRBV14 and TRBJ1-4; unclear D gene. The CDR3 length is 13 residues. With 3 bases removed from V and 8 bases from J, the gap between germline ends came to 10 bases. Per germline, CDR1 SGHDN and CDR2 FVKESK.

CDR3 protein: CASSLVGGNTEAFF. The CDR3 DNA reads as TGTGCCAGCAGCTTAGTTGGAGGGAACACTGAAGCTTTCTTT. The rearrangement joins TRBV11-2 to TRBJ1-1, with unresolved D. CDR3 length equals 14 residues. The V gene's germline CDR1 is SGHAT and CDR2 FQNNGV. V lost 1 base and J lost 1, with 7 bases in between.

This chain links TRBV14 with TRBJ2-5, with no clear D. The CDR3 contains 13 residues. The germline V gene has CDR1 SGHDN and CDR2 FVKESK. V was shortened by 5 bases and J by 4 bases, with 11 bases between the two germline ends. The CDR3 spells CASSYTPTETQYF. The CDR3 coding sequence is TGTGCCAGCAGCTATACACCAACAGAGACCCAGTACTTC.

This sequence joins TRBV5-4 and TRBJ1-2, with D perhaps matching TRBD1 (6 bases). The germline V and J ends were trimmed by 0 bases and 6 bases, with 15 bases remaining between them. Germline V gene sequence: CDR1 SGHNT, CDR2 YYREEE (reference sequence). The CDR3 loop spans 15 amino acids. As DNA, the CDR3 is TGTGCCAGCAGCTTGGGGACAGAAATAAGGAATGGCTACACCTTC. This encodes CASSLGTEIRNGYTF. Full variable domain (missing parts from reference TRBV5-4 and TRBJ1-2): ETGVTQSPTHLIKTRGQQVTLRCSSQSGHNTVSWYQQALGQGPQFIFQYYREEENGRGNFPPRFSGLQFPNYSSELNVNALELDDSALYLCASSLGTEIRNGYTFGSGTRLTVV.

This clone was observed a handful of times. The J gene is TRBJ2-5, the V gene TRBV11-2, with TRBD2 matching over 8 bases. Trimming removed 4 bases from V and 2 bases from J; junction bases left unmatched: 3. The CDR3 runs to 14 residues. The V gene's germline CDR1 is SGHAT and CDR2 FQNNGV. CDR3 in DNA: TGTGCCAGCAGCTACACTAGCGGTCAAGAGACCCAGTACTTC. It codes for CASSYTSGQETQYF.

V usage is TRBV6-5 and J usage is TRBJ2-5; tentatively, D is TRBD2 (5 bases). The V and J ends lost 8 bases and 0 bases respectively, with 10 bases between them. CDR1 MNHEY and CDR2 SVGAGI come from the germline V gene. This CDR3 is 13 amino acids long. Here the CDR3 DNA reads TGTGCCAGCGGGCGGGCAGACCAAGAGACCCAGTACTTC. It specifies CASGRADQETQYF.

This clone was picked up one time. The V call is TRBV28, the J call TRBJ2-2; tentative D call: TRBD1 (5 bases). The CDR3 contains 13 residues. Trimming stripped 9 bases from V and 0 bases from J, with 8 bases between. CDR1 and CDR2 (germline): MDHEN, SYDVKM. The CDR3 DNA is TGTGCCAGGGACAAGACGAACACCGGGGAGCTGTTTTTT. Translated, it gives CARDKTNTGELFF. Full variable domain (outside the CDR3, taken from reference TRBV28 and TRBJ2-2): DVKVTQSSRYLVKRTGEKVFLECVQDMDHENMFWYRQDPGLGLRLIYFSYDVKMKEKGDIPEGYSVSREKKERFSLILESASTNQTSMYLCARDKTNTGELFFGEGSRLTVL.

This clone was recorded many times. This chain links TRBV3-1 (or the pseudogene TRBV3-2) with TRBJ2-3; D possibly corresponds to TRBD2 (5 bases). The CDR3 spans 13 residues. Germline V gives CDR1 LGHDT, CDR2 YNNKEL (reference sequence). Trimming took off 2 bases at V and 4 bases at J, with 7 bases between the two ends. CDR3 in amino acids: CASSQLAADTQYF. Written as DNA, the CDR3 is TGTGCCAGCAGCCAACTAGCAGCAGATACGCAGTATTTT.

J is TRBJ2-6 and V is TRBV7-2; a possible D gene is TRBD2 (5 bases). V was clipped by 2 bases and J by 4 bases, with 6 bases between them. CDR1 SGHTA and CDR2 FQGNSA come from the germline V gene. The CDR3 is 14 residues long. Here the CDR3 DNA reads TGTGCCAGCAGCTTACCGGGGGGGGCCAACGTCCTGACTTTC. Encoded protein: CASSLPGGANVLTF.

J is TRBJ2-7 and V is TRBV14, with D uncertain. CDR1 is SGHDN and CDR2 is FVKESK in the germline V gene. Trimming removed 1 base at V and 3 bases at J, with 4 bases between. The CDR3 runs to 12 residues. CDR3 coding DNA: TGTGCCAGCAGCCAAGGCAGCTACGAGCAGTACTTC. Its protein product is CASSQGSYEQYF.

The rearrangement uses TRBV5-1 and TRBJ2-1; D is perhaps TRBD2 (7 bases). V was pared by 0 bases and J by 6 bases, with 13 bases between. Germline CDR1 and CDR2: SGHRS and YFSETQ. The CDR3 is made up of 15 amino acids. As DNA, the CDR3 is TGCGCCAGCAGCTTGGTTGGGGGGGCCAGCAATGAGCAGTTCTTC. Its translation is CASSLVGGASNEQFF.

This chain connects TRBV10-3 to TRBJ2-7; 9 bases align to TRBD1. With V trimmed by 0 bases and J by 8 bases, 11 bases remained unmatched. Germline CDR1 and CDR2: ENHRY and SYGVKD. The CDR3 runs 16 residues. The CDR3 bases are TGTGCCATCAGTGAGTCCTCCGAGACAGGGGGAAGACAGCAGTACGTC. Its translation is CAISESSETGGRQQYV.

This rearrangement joins TRBV30 to TRBJ2-7; possible D gene TRBD2, 6 bases. This CDR3 is built from 12 residues. V dropped 2 bases and J dropped 9 bases, with 14 bases sitting between them. In germline, CDR1 is GTSNPN, CDR2 SVGIG (reference sequence). The CDR3 DNA reads TGTGCCTGGAGTCTCTCGGGAGATTGGCAGTACTTC. Translated, it gives CAWSLSGDWQYF.

This clone has only a few counts. This sequence joins TRBV30 and TRBJ1-6; 9 bases agree with TRBD1. With 2 bases clipped from V and 7 bases from J, the junction kept 9 bases outside the gene matches. The CDR3 has 16 residues. The germline V gene has CDR1 GTSNPN and CDR2 SVGIG (reference sequence). The CDR3 DNA reads TGTGCCTGGAGTCTACCCTCGACAGGGGGAAATTCACCCCTCCACTTT. This translates into CAWSLPSTGGNSPLHF.

This clone was counted a few times. V usage is TRBV3-1 (or the pseudogene TRBV3-2) and J usage is TRBJ2-3; 8 bases are shared with TRBD2. Trimming removed 1 base from V and 3 bases from J; junction bases left unmatched: 3. Germline lookup yields CDR1 LGHDT and CDR2 YNNKEL (reference sequence). This CDR3 is 15 amino acids long. The CDR3 loop reads CASSQAGGPTDTQYF. The CDR3 DNA is TGTGCCAGCAGCCAAGCGGGAGGGCCGACAGATACGCAGTATTTT.

The rearrangement links TRBV19 to TRBJ1-5; TRBD1 agrees at 7 bases. V lost 4 bases, J lost 5 bases, and 14 bases stayed unmatched. Germline V gene lookup returns CDR1 LNHDA and CDR2 SQIVND (reference sequence). This CDR3 is built from 17 residues. CDR3 nucleotide sequence: TGTGCCAGTAGTACTTACAGGGGTCAGCGAGCGGATCAGCCCCAGCATTTT. Translating it yields CASSTYRGQRADQPQHF.

V gene TRBV14 combines with J gene TRBJ1-1; TRBD1 matches 8 bases. CDR1 and CDR2 (germline): SGHDN, FVKESK. CDR3 length: 16 amino acids. Trimming removed 0 bases from V and 1 base from J; junction bases left unmatched: 4. DNA of the CDR3: TGTGCCAGCAGCCAAGAAGGGACAGGCGGGAACACTGAAGCTTTCTTT. It translates to CASSQEGTGGNTEAFF.

The genes are TRBV2 and TRBJ1-1, with D unclear. CDR3 length: 12 residues. The V end lost 8 bases, the J end lost 1 base, and 8 bases lay between the germline ends. The germline V gene encodes CDR1 SNHLY and CDR2 FYNNEI. The CDR3 nucleotides read TGTGCCAGCCTATTCGAGAACACTGAAGCTTTCTTT. Encoded protein: CASLFENTEAFF.

The V call is TRBV28, the J call TRBJ1-5; no reliable D call. CDR1 is MDHEN, CDR2 SYDVKM, per germline. This CDR3 has 15 residues. V lost 5 bases to trimming and J lost 3 bases, with 14 bases between them. DNA for the CDR3: TGTGCCAGCAGTCCCCCGCGGGCCCACAATCAGCCCCAGCATTTT. Translation gives CASSPPRAHNQPQHF.

The chain combines TRBV24-1 with TRBJ2-3; D call uncertain. This CDR3 has 13 residues. The ends were cut back, 4 bases at V and 0 bases at J, with 4 bases in the middle. Germline CDR1 reads KGHDR; CDR2 reads SFDVKD. CDR3 sequence: CATSDGSTDTQYF. CDR3 bases: TGTGCCACCAGTGACGGGAGCACAGATACGCAGTATTTT.

This sequence joins TRBV9 and TRBJ2-3; perhaps TRBD1 as D (6 bases). V gave up 3 bases and J gave up 4 bases, with 15 bases separating them. The germline V gene has CDR1 SGDLS and CDR2 YYNGEE. The CDR3 loop spans 15 amino acids. CDR3 nucleotides: TGTGCCAGCAGCGCGACTTCGACAGGACCAGATACGCAGTATTTT. This gives the protein CASSATSTGPDTQYF.

This chain joins TRBV12-2 and TRBJ1-2. TRBV12-2 is a pseudogene locus. The CDR3 has 18 residues. The CDR3 DNA is TGTGCAAGTCGCCTCACACGTATCGCGGGCGGGAAAGGCTACAGCTACACCTTC. Amino acids: CASRLTRIAGGKGYSYTF.